Following are 12 T cell receptor beta chains from one sample sequenced in a study of T cells in localized non-small cell lung cancer. Only in-frame clones appear in the TCRdb table, and some are missing; sequencing was by immunoSEQ multiplex PCR. The table has just over 4,000 clones, around 40% seen once. This specimen was lung tumor tissue, taken before any cancer treatment. The origin of the receptors is a woman aged 35 to 75 with stage I lung adenocarcinoma.

This chain joins TRBV19 and TRBJ2-1, with a possible D match to TRBD2 (6 bases). This CDR3 region has 16 residues. Germline-derived CDR1 and CDR2 are LNHDA and SQIVND (reference sequence). The ends were cut back, 1 base at V and 9 bases at J, with 19 bases in the middle. The CDR3 DNA sequence: TGTGCCAGTAGTATAGTCTTGGCGGGACTTGGACGTGAGCAGTTCTTC. Its protein product is CASSIVLAGLGREQFF. The complete variable domain, with remaining parts taken from reference TRBV19 and TRBJ2-1, reads DGGITQSPKYLFRKEGQNVTLSCEQNLNHDAMYWYRQDPGQGLRLIYYSQIVNDFQKGDIAEGYSVSREKKESFPLTVTSAQKNPTAFYLCASSIVLAGLGREQFFGPGTRLTVL.

Only a few counts were recorded for this clone. The rearrangement joins TRBV18 to TRBJ2-7, with 10 nucleotides matching TRBD2. Trimming cost V 2 bases and J 4 bases; bases outside gene matches: 11. This CDR3 comprises 17 residues. The germline CDR1 and CDR2 sequences are KGHSH and LQKENI. CDR3 coding DNA: TGTGCCAGCTCACCAAGGAGCGGGGGGGCCTTGGGGTACGAGCAGTACTTC. It translates to CASSPRSGGALGYEQYF.

The V gene is TRBV19, the J gene TRBJ2-2; no reliable D call. The germline gives CDR1 LNHDA, CDR2 SQIVND (reference sequence). Trimming shortened V by 3 bases and J by 6 bases, and 14 bases separated the two germline ends. The CDR3 sequence is 15 residues long. As DNA, the CDR3 is TGTGCCAGTAGTATGTCATCCAGCCCACCCGGGGAGCTGTTTTTT. It codes for CASSMSSSPPGELFF.

This rearrangement joins TRBV5-1 to TRBJ2-7; no clear D gene. This CDR3 comprises 16 residues. Germline V gene data show CDR1 as SGHRS and CDR2 as YFSETQ. Trimming took off 3 bases at V and 3 bases at J, with 19 bases between the two ends. CDR3 sequence reads: CASSYPDGLSIYEQYF. DNA of the CDR3: TGCGCCAGCAGCTACCCGGACGGGTTGTCTATCTACGAGCAGTACTTC.

The gene calls are TRBV5-1 and TRBJ2-3; D gene uncertain. Trimming took 0 bases from V and 5 from J, leaving 10 bases between them. Germline loops: CDR1 SGHRS, CDR2 YFSETQ. The CDR3 covers 14 residues. The CDR3, as DNA: TGCGCCAGCAGCTTGGTCCCGTTTGGAGATACGCAGTATTTT. Its protein is CASSLVPFGDTQYF.

The J gene is TRBJ1-2, the V gene TRBV28; 12 nucleotides match TRBD1. The V segment lost 4 bases and the J segment 5 bases; nucleotides outside the gene matches: 5. The CDR3 length is 15 residues. In germline, CDR1 is MDHEN, CDR2 SYDVKM. The CDR3 loop is CASSSGTGGGYGYTF. In DNA form, the CDR3 reads TGTGCCAGCAGTTCAGGGACAGGGGGCGGATATGGCTACACCTTC.

By share, this clone ranks as medium-sized. CDR3 loop: CASIRGQAIFNLGRAFF. The DNA of the CDR3 is TGTGCCAGCATCAGGGGGCAGGCCATTTTCAATCTCGGACGAGCTTTCTTT. The V and J genes are TRBV9 and TRBJ1-1; 8 bases align to TRBD1. Unmatched junction bases numbered 23, after V lost 6 bases and J lost 10 bases. Germline CDR1 SGDLS, CDR2 YYNGEE. The CDR3 length is 17 residues. Full variable domain (rest looked up from reference TRBV9 and TRBJ1-1): DSGVTQTPKHLITATGQRVTLRCSPRSGDLSVYWYQQSLDQGLQFLIQYYNGEERAKGNILERFSAQQFPDLHSELNLSSLELGDSALYFCASIRGQAIFNLGRAFFGQGTRLTVV.

CDR3 sequence: CASSGLGDQPQHF. The CDR3 DNA reads as TGTGCCAGTAGTGGACTAGGGGATCAGCCCCAGCATTTT. V and J are TRBV19 and TRBJ1-5; TRBD1 might be the D (5 bases). Trimming took off 5 bases at V and 5 bases at J, with 10 bases between the two ends. The CDR3 is 13 amino acids. The germline V gene has CDR1 LNHDA and CDR2 SQIVND (reference sequence).

V gene TRBV18 combines with J gene TRBJ1-1, with D unresolved. V lost 0 bases to trimming and J lost 2 bases, with 10 bases between them. Looked up from germline, CDR1 is KGHSH and CDR2 is LQKENI. The CDR3 contains 15 residues. The CDR3 region is CASSPPAGINTEAFF. CDR3 nucleotides: TGTGCCAGCTCACCACCAGCGGGGATTAACACTGAAGCTTTCTTT.

This chain links TRBV11-3 with TRBJ2-3; D tentatively fits TRBD1 or TRBD2 (5 bases each). This CDR3 has 15 residues. Germline V gene sequence: CDR1 SGHNT, CDR2 YENEEA. V shed 3 bases and J shed 2 bases, with 12 bases lying between them. The CDR3 DNA follows: TGTGCCAGCAGCTTGAGTCTCGGGACCACAGATACGCAGTATTTT. It yields the protein CASSLSLGTTDTQYF.

This clone appeared a few times. This chain connects TRBV15 to TRBJ1-4; D may be TRBD1 (6 bases). The CDR3 loop spans 17 amino acids. Germline CDR1 reads LNHNV; CDR2 reads YYDKDF (reference sequence). Trimming pared 6 bases from V and 0 bases from J, leaving 17 bases between. The CDR3 protein is CATRKGGRLATNEKLFF. The CDR3 DNA reads TGTGCCACCAGAAAAGGGGGGCGTTTGGCAACTAATGAAAAACTGTTTTTT.

The chain carries TRBV19 and TRBJ2-5, with 11 bases fitting TRBD2. Germline assignment: CDR1 LNHDA and CDR2 SQIVND (reference sequence). V dropped 3 bases and J dropped 5; count of bases not matched to a gene: 5. The CDR3 spans 15 residues. CDR3 protein: CASSITSGSYETQYF. The CDR3 DNA reads TGTGCCAGTAGTATCACTAGCGGGAGTTACGAGACCCAGTACTTC.